The rows below give T cell receptor beta chains drawn from one sample of a study of OX40 agonist ivuxolimab in advanced cancers. TCRdb's copy holds only in-frame clones and misses some; the assay was immunoSEQ multiplex PCR. The sample holds nearly 50,000 clones, around 90% seen once. The sequences come from CD4+ or CD8+ T cells sorted from blood, collected in a trial of the OX40 agonist ivuxolimab. All receptors come from an adult with an advanced solid tumor such as melanoma, head and neck, liver or kidney cancer. Each CDR3 is given with its conserved first and last residue. The order of the fields is D gene, clone size, V gene, J gene, CDR3 protein, CDR3 DNA. A D gene is named only where the DNA matches it firmly. Clone size is not always given. Where it is, it says once, few, many or a class for expanded clones.

D: .
size: .
V: TRBV5-1
J: TRBJ1-5
CDR3: CASSLQGNSNQPQHF
DNA: TGCGCCAGCAGCCTCCAGGGGAATAGCAATCAGCCCCAGCATTTT

D: .
size: .
V: TRBV5-4
J: TRBJ1-1
CDR3: CASSLLVNTEAFF
DNA: TGTGCCAGCAGCTTGTTGGTGAACACTGAAGCTTTCTTT

D: TRBD1
size: .
V: TRBV2
J: TRBJ1-1
CDR3: CASRPGQGALAFF
DNA: TGTGCCAGCAGACCTGGACAGGGGGCCTTAGCTTTCTTT

D: .
size: .
V: TRBV7-6
J: TRBJ2-1
CDR3: CASSLYPGGGNEQFF
DNA: TGTGCCAGCAGCTTATATCCGGGGGGCGGCAATGAGCAGTTCTTC

D: TRBD2
size: once
V: TRBV6-5
J: TRBJ2-3
CDR3: CASSYGLAEGDTQYF
DNA: TGTGCCAGCAGTTACGGACTAGCGGAGGGGGATACGCAGTATTTT

D: .
size: .
V: TRBV5-1
J: TRBJ1-1
CDR3: CASSFPSTGGTEAFF
DNA: TGCGCCAGCAGCTTCCCGAGTACTGGGGGCACTGAAGCTTTCTTT

D: TRBD1
size: .
V: TRBV27
J: TRBJ1-6
CDR3: CASSLGTAGNSPLHF
DNA: TGTGCCAGCAGTTTAGGGACAGCGGGCAATTCACCCCTCCACTTT

D: .
size: .
V: TRBV2
J: TRBJ1-1
CDR3: CASSEEGFRRTEAFF
DNA: TGTGCCAGCAGTGAGGAAGGGTTCAGGCGCACTGAAGCTTTCTTT

D: .
size: .
V: TRBV10-2
J: TRBJ2-3
CDR3: CASTIGRGGQTDTQYF
DNA: TGCGCCAGCACTATAGGGAGGGGGGGCCAGACAGATACGCAGTATTTT

D: .
size: .
V: TRBV11-2
J: TRBJ1-5
CDR3: CASSLGGAGDNQPQHF
DNA: TGTGCCAGCAGCTTAGGCGGGGCAGGGGATAATCAGCCCCAGCATTTT

D: .
size: .
V: TRBV29-1
J: TRBJ1-2
CDR3: CSVVSPGANYGYTF
DNA: TGCAGCGTTGTAAGTCCAGGAGCTAACTATGGCTACACCTTC

D: .
size: .
V: TRBV7-9
J: TRBJ1-1
CDR3: CASGFAGAEAFF
DNA: TGTGCCAGCGGATTCGCGGGGGCTGAAGCTTTCTTT

D: TRBD1
size: once
V: TRBV7-8
J: TRBJ2-1
CDR3: CASSVRDRASSYNEQFF
DNA: TGTGCCAGCAGCGTTCGGGACAGGGCGAGCTCCTACAATGAGCAGTTCTTC

D: TRBD2
size: .
V: TRBV7-8
J: TRBJ2-3
CDR3: CASSLRASGVETDTQYF
DNA: TGTGCCAGCAGCTTACGGGCTAGCGGGGTGGAAACAGATACGCAGTATTTT

D: .
size: .
V: TRBV11-2
J: TRBJ2-2
CDR3: CASSRPQSNTGELFF
DNA: TGTGCCAGCAGCAGGCCTCAGTCGAACACCGGGGAGCTGTTTTTT

D: TRBD1
size: .
V: TRBV4-1
J: TRBJ2-3
CDR3: CASSQDTGADTQYF
DNA: TGCGCCAGCAGCCAAGATACAGGGGCAGATACGCAGTATTTT

D: .
size: .
V: TRBV6-5
J: TRBJ2-1
CDR3: CASSSRDFHLINEQFF
DNA: TGTGCCAGCAGTTCCCGGGACTTTCACTTAATCAATGAGCAGTTCTTC

D: .
size: .
V: TRBV19
J: TRBJ1-5
CDR3: CASSKRTENSNQPQHF
DNA: TGTGCCAGTAGTAAAAGAACAGAAAATAGCAATCAGCCCCAGCATTTT

D: TRBD1
size: .
V: TRBV5-4
J: TRBJ2-3
CDR3: CASSSRQGVGTDTQYF
DNA: TGTGCCAGCAGCTCTCGACAGGGGGTAGGCACAGATACGCAGTATTTT

D: .
size: .
V: TRBV4-2
J: TRBJ2-2
CDR3: CASSQGTGAYLSGELFF
DNA: TGTGCCAGCAGCCAGGGAACGGGGGCGTATCTCTCCGGGGAGCTGTTTTTT

D: .
size: once
V: TRBV25-1
J: TRBJ1-5
CDR3: CASRFCRGPGNQPQHF
DNA: TGTGCCAGCAGGTTTTGCAGGGGACCTGGCAATCAGCCCCAGCATTTT

D: TRBD2
size: .
V: TRBV9
J: TRBJ2-3
CDR3: CASSVLAGGHTDTQYF
DNA: TGTGCCAGCAGTGTACTAGCGGGGGGACACACAGATACGCAGTATTTT

D: .
size: .
V: TRBV2
J: TRBJ1-6
CDR3: CASRPLNSPLHF
DNA: TGTGCCAGCAGGCCTCTCAATTCACCCCTCCACTTT

D: .
size: .
V: TRBV29-1
J: TRBJ2-7
CDR3: CSVELLTGHYEQYF
DNA: TGCAGCGTTGAATTGCTAACAGGTCACTACGAGCAGTACTTC

D: TRBD1
size: .
V: TRBV5-6
J: TRBJ1-1
CDR3: CASSLEAGGVTEAFF
DNA: TGTGCCAGCAGCTTGGAGGCAGGGGGCGTTACTGAAGCTTTCTTT

D: .
size: .
V: TRBV10-3
J: TRBJ1-5
CDR3: CAISAGITTNQPQHF
DNA: TGTGCCATCAGTGCCGGGATAACAACCAATCAGCCCCAGCATTTT

D: .
size: .
V: TRBV28
J: TRBJ1-2
CDR3: CASSSRGDYGYTF
DNA: TGTGCCAGCAGTTCCAGGGGAGACTATGGCTACACCTTC

D: TRBD1
size: .
V: TRBV11-2
J: TRBJ2-5
CDR3: CASSSSGQGEETQYF
DNA: TGTGCCAGCAGCTCCTCGGGACAGGGGGAAGAGACCCAGTACTTC

D: .
size: .
V: TRBV27
J: TRBJ1-2
CDR3: CASSLTGSNYGYTF
DNA: TGTGCCAGCAGTTTAACAGGCTCCAACTATGGCTACACCTTC

D: .
size: .
V: TRBV11-3
J: TRBJ2-2
CDR3: CASSSYGSAPGELFF
DNA: TGTGCCAGCAGCTCCTATGGTTCGGCACCGGGGGAGCTGTTTTTT

D: TRBD1
size: .
V: TRBV4-1
J: TRBJ2-5
CDR3: CASSQLTGALKETQYF
DNA: TGCGCCAGCAGCCAACTGACAGGGGCCTTAAAAGAGACCCAGTACTTC

D: .
size: .
V: TRBV13
J: TRBJ2-5
CDR3: CASSSPGPYETQYF
DNA: TGTGCCAGCAGCTCGCCGGGACCCTATGAGACCCAGTACTTC

D: TRBD2
size: .
V: TRBV7-9
J: TRBJ2-7
CDR3: CASSGLAGTYEQYF
DNA: TGTGCCAGCAGCGGACTAGCGGGGACCTACGAGCAGTACTTC

D: .
size: .
V: TRBV27
J: TRBJ2-1
CDR3: CASSYGSGHNEQFF
DNA: TGTGCCAGCAGTTATGGGAGCGGGCACAATGAGCAGTTCTTC

D: .
size: once
V: TRBV6-5
J: TRBJ1-1
CDR3: CASSSNTEAFF
DNA: TGTGCCAGCAGTAGTAACACTGAAGCTTTCTTT

D: TRBD1
size: .
V: TRBV7-9
J: TRBJ2-7
CDR3: CASSPSGQFYEQYF
DNA: TGTGCCAGCAGCCCCTCGGGACAGTTCTACGAGCAGTACTTC

D: .
size: .
V: TRBV6-5
J: TRBJ1-5
CDR3: CATSPGGQPQHF
DNA: TGTGCCACTTCGCCCGGGGGTCAGCCCCAGCATTTT

D: TRBD1
size: .
V: TRBV6-1
J: TRBJ1-1
CDR3: CASSEEAGGGTEAFF
DNA: TGTGCCAGCAGTGAAGAGGCAGGGGGAGGAACTGAAGCTTTCTTT

D: .
size: .
V: TRBV27
J: TRBJ1-2
CDR3: CASSLGNYGYTF
DNA: TGTGCCAGCAGTTTGGGTAACTATGGCTACACCTTC

D: .
size: .
V: TRBV27
J: TRBJ1-1
CDR3: CASSLGQNTEAFF
DNA: TGTGCCAGCAGTTTGGGACAGAACACTGAAGCTTTCTTT

D: .
size: .
V: TRBV19
J: TRBJ2-2
CDR3: CASSIEPGELFF
DNA: TGTGCCAGTAGTATAGAGCCCGGGGAGCTGTTTTTT

D: TRBD2
size: .
V: TRBV27
J: TRBJ2-1
CDR3: CASSLRGGTNEQFF
DNA: TGTGCCAGCAGTTTGCGCGGGGGGACCAATGAGCAGTTCTTC

D: .
size: .
V: TRBV25-1
J: TRBJ2-7
CDR3: CASSRRASYEQYF
DNA: TGTGCCAGCAGTAGGAGGGCCTCCTACGAGCAGTACTTC